These 14 T cell receptor beta chains were all obtained from the same sample, sequenced in a study of CD8 T cells in Susac syndrome. After extraction with the RNeasy kit, 0.5 to 1 ug of the RNA was reverse transcribed using random hexamers. Each CDR3 protein gets one entry after TCRdb re-called the immunoSEQ multiplex PCR reads with MiXCR. Of about 300,000 distinct CDR3 sequences listed, approximately 89% were seen once; the top ten hold approximately 0.18%. What was sequenced was CD8+ T cells from PBMCs. The receptor set was obtained from a human donor with multiple sclerosis.

This clonotype was seen a handful of times. The chain uses TRBV2 and TRBJ2-5; D unresolved. The germline V and J ends were trimmed by 4 bases and 0 bases, with 3 bases remaining between them. The V gene's germline CDR1 is SNHLY and CDR2 FYNNEI. The CDR3 has 12 amino acids. DNA of the CDR3: TGTGCCAGCAGTGCGGACCAAGAGACCCAGTACTTC. This translates into CASSADQETQYF.

The chain has TRBV30 and TRBJ1-1; D may be TRBD1 (6 bases). Germline values: CDR1 GTSNPN, CDR2 SVGIG (reference sequence). The length of the CDR3 is 13 residues. Trimming stripped 1 base from V and 6 bases from J, with 12 bases between. The CDR3 nucleotides read TGTGCCTGGAGTGGCCTGGGGGCAGCTGAAGCTTTCTTT. Encoded protein: CAWSGLGAAEAFF.

The chain links TRBV7-9 to TRBJ2-1; D might be TRBD1 (8 bases). The germline V and J ends were trimmed by 7 bases and 5 bases, with 21 bases remaining between them. From germline, CDR1 is SEHNR and CDR2 FQNEAQ (reference sequence). This CDR3 has 16 amino acids. The CDR3 region is CASKCEDREGNNEQFF. The CDR3 DNA reads TGTGCCAGCAAATGCGAGGACAGGGAGGGAAACAATGAGCAGTTCTTC.

The chain carries TRBV27 and TRBJ1-5; D is possibly TRBD1 (5 bases). Trimming took off 6 bases at V and 3 bases at J, with 12 bases between the two ends. The CDR3 contains 14 residues. Germline V lookup: CDR1 MNHEY, CDR2 SMNVEV (reference sequence). Written as DNA, the CDR3 is TGTGCCAGCAGATTCGGGGGGACCAATCAGCCCCAGCATTTT. This translates into CASRFGGTNQPQHF.

The chain employs TRBV27 and TRBJ1-1; the D is unclear. This CDR3 has 13 amino acids. In germline, CDR1 is MNHEY, CDR2 SMNVEV (reference sequence). V lost 2 bases to trimming and J lost 3 bases, with 7 bases between them. CDR3 coding DNA: TGTGCCAGCAGTTTACTCGTCGACACTGAAGCTTTCTTT. Its translation is CASSLLVDTEAFF.

This clonotype appeared a single time. The chain couples TRBV27 to TRBJ2-7, with 8 bases aligning to TRBD2. J lost 1 base, V lost 6 bases, and 8 bases had no gene match. CDR3 length: 15 amino acids. Looked up from germline, CDR1 is MNHEY and CDR2 is SMNVEV (reference sequence). The CDR3 reads CASSDRGGGSYEQYF. CDR3 DNA sequence: TGTGCCAGCAGCGATCGGGGGGGCGGTTCCTACGAGCAGTACTTC.

The V gene is TRBV2, the J gene TRBJ2-3; D uncertain. Trimming pared 4 bases from V and 2 bases from J, leaving 13 bases between. Germline V lookup: CDR1 SNHLY, CDR2 FYNNEI. The CDR3 consists of 15 residues. This CDR3 is CASSVGKSFTDTQYF. In DNA form, the CDR3 reads TGTGCCAGCAGTGTCGGCAAGTCATTCACAGATACGCAGTATTTT.

The rearrangement joins TRBV4-3 to TRBJ1-2, with 9 nucleotides matching TRBD1. In germline, CDR1 is LGHNA, CDR2 YSLEER. V was pared by 1 base and J by 3 bases, with 3 bases of the junction left unmatched. This CDR3 spans 15 amino acids. The CDR3, as DNA: TGCGCCAGCAGCCAAGGGACAGGGGAGGACTATGGCTACACCTTC. Amino acid sequence: CASSQGTGEDYGYTF.

The chain carries TRBV28 and TRBJ2-5, with D possibly TRBD2 on 6 matching bases. V lost 5 bases, J lost 3 bases, and 19 bases lay in between. In germline, CDR1 is MDHEN, CDR2 SYDVKM. This CDR3 region has 16 residues. The CDR3 sequence is CASSPTRDWMEETQYF. The CDR3 DNA follows: TGTGCCAGCAGTCCCACGCGGGACTGGATGGAAGAGACCCAGTACTTC.

This clonotype was seen once. The chain couples TRBV30 to TRBJ1-1; no firm D call. The CDR3 consists of 12 residues. V lost 0 bases and J lost 4, with 6 bases in between. Looked up from germline, CDR1 is GTSNPN and CDR2 is SVGIG (reference sequence). CDR3 nucleotide sequence: TGTGCCTGGAGTGTACTGGGCACTGAAGCTTTCTTT. Translation: CAWSVLGTEAFF.

V usage is TRBV5-5 and J usage is TRBJ1-2, with a tentative D call TRBD1 (6 bases). The CDR3 is 15 residues long. V was trimmed by 0 bases and J by 6 bases, leaving 15 bases between them. Germline assignment: CDR1 SGHKS and CDR2 YYEKEE (reference sequence). The CDR3 DNA follows: TGTGCCAGCAGCTTGGTAGGAGGGGGGGCCGATGGCTACACCTTC. This gives the protein CASSLVGGGADGYTF.

The V and J genes are TRBV11-3 and TRBJ2-3, with D unresolved. From germline, CDR1 is SGHNT and CDR2 YENEEA. The CDR3 totals 13 residues. Trimming stripped 0 bases from V and 8 bases from J, with 9 bases between. Here the CDR3 DNA reads TGTGCCAGCAGCTTAGATGAGTTGGGTACGCAGTATTTT. It translates to CASSLDELGTQYF. The entire variable domain, with the rest obtained from reference TRBV11-3 and TRBJ2-3, is as follows: EAGVVQSPRYKIIEKKQPVAFWCNPISGHNTLYWYLQNLGQGPELLIRYENEEAVDDSQLPKDRFSAERLKGVDSTLKIQPAELGDSAVYLCASSLDELGTQYFGPGTRLTVL.

The rearrangement uses TRBV7-6 and TRBJ2-7; 12 nucleotides agree with TRBD1. The germline V gene encodes CDR1 SGHVS and CDR2 FNYEAQ. Germline trimming cut 0 bases from V and 4 bases from J; bases unmatched to any gene: 4. The length of the CDR3 is 16 residues. CDR3 nucleotides: TGTGCCAGCAGCTTAGCTCCGGGACAGGGGGCTTACGAGCAGTACTTC. This codes for CASSLAPGQGAYEQYF.

This chain joins TRBV5-8 and TRBJ2-7, with D possibly being TRBD1 (7 bases). The CDR3 loop spans 13 amino acids. Germline-derived CDR1 and CDR2 are SGHTS and YDEGEE. The V end lost 7 bases, the J end lost 1 base, and 12 bases lay between the germline ends. The DNA for the CDR3 is TGTGCCAGCCCCGCAGGGGGGTCCTACGAGCAGTACTTC. It yields the protein CASPAGGSYEQYF.